This T cell receptor beta chain emerged from a study of prognosis after radiotherapy for stage I lung cancer. On the study more broadly: The study deemed all of its non-small cell lung cancer patients medically inoperable.

The V end was cut by 5 bases, the J end by 5 bases, with 15 bases between. Germline V gene sequence: CDR1 LNHDA, CDR2 SQIVND (reference sequence). The CDR3 runs 14 residues. Multiplex PCR, run in two rounds, amplified TCR beta CDR3 from genomic DNA. First-round PCR amplification was performed with primers specific to each TRBV and TRBJ gene. MiXCR, applied by TCRdb to the multiplex PCR reads, yields one record per CDR3 protein. The sample has 38,000 or so distinct CDR3 sequences, roughly a quarter seen once. General study results and limits: Unique TCR clones declined after stereotactic body radiation therapy, from a median approximately 9,600 to 7,200. The authors reported that TRBV and TRBJ gene usage differed between patients with and without metastases.

This clonotype showed up many times. No antigen is known for it. Sequencing used PBMCs, obtained before or after stereotactic body radiation therapy (not recorded which). This chain joins TRBV19 and TRBJ2-5; D call uncertain. The receptor was derived from a donor of 50 years or more with non-small cell lung cancer. CDR3 loop: CASSPTGGRETQYF. The CDR3 coding sequence is TGTGCCAGTAGTCCGACGGGCGGTCGGGAGACCCAGTACTTC.